This is a list of T cell receptor beta chains from one sample in a study of CD4 T cells in relation to SARS-CoV-2 and coronaviruses. The assay was immunoSEQ multiplex PCR, and TCRdb's table has in-frame clones only and misses some. The table has more than 35,000 clones, more than 60% seen once. The antigens for these receptors are not known. The sample was memory CD4+ T cells from PBMCs, cultured in vitro. The receptors stem from an adult with COVID-19. The CDR3 runs from the conserved cysteine through the conserved F or W. A D gene is named only where the DNA matches it firmly. Rows may omit the clone size; those that give it use once, few, many or a size class.

TRBJ2-3,TRBV18,NA,NA,TGTGCCAGCTCAGAAGGTCAGTCAGATACGCAGTATTTT,CASSEGQSDTQYF
TRBJ2-7,TRBV5-6,NA,NA,TGTGCCAGCAGCTTGGTAGTGACACCCTACTCCTACGAGCAGTACTTC,CASSLVVTPYSYEQYF
TRBJ2-3,TRBV19,few,TRBD2,TGTGCCAGTAGTATAAAGTCTAGCGGGAGGACAGATACGCAGTATTTT,CASSIKSSGRTDTQYF
TRBJ2-1,TRBV15,NA,NA,TGTGCCACCAGCAGAGATGGGCAGGGAACCTACAATGAGCAGTTCTTC,CATSRDGQGTYNEQFF
TRBJ2-5,TRBV9,NA,TRBD1,TGTGCCAGCAGCGTAGGGACAGGGCAAGAGACCCAGTACTTC,CASSVGTGQETQYF
TRBJ1-6,TRBV5-1,NA,NA,TGCGCCAGCAGCTTGGCCAGCGATAATTCACCCCTCCACTTT,CASSLASDNSPLHF
TRBJ2-1,TRBV3-1/TRBV3-2,NA,TRBD1,TGTGCCAGCAGCCAAGGGCAGGGGGTTTTCAATGAGCAGTTCTTC,CASSQGQGVFNEQFF
TRBJ1-4,TRBV6-1,NA,TRBD1,TGTGCCAGCAGTGAAGTCCCCGGGACAGGGACCGAAAAACTGTTTTTT,CASSEVPGTGTEKLFF
TRBJ1-1,TRBV19,NA,NA,TGTGCCAGTAGTACCGCGACAGGAGCGCTCACTGAAGCTTTCTTT,CASSTATGALTEAFF
TRBJ1-2,TRBV29-1,NA,NA,TGCAGCTTCCACCAGGGAGGAGGCTACACCTTC,CSFHQGGGYTF
TRBJ2-7,TRBV9,NA,TRBD2,TGTGCCAGCAGCCGACTAGCGGGAGGACCCTACGAGCAGTACTTC,CASSRLAGGPYEQYF
TRBJ2-5,TRBV5-6,NA,NA,TGTGCCAGCAGCTTGGTCCAAGAGACCCAGTACTTC,CASSLVQETQYF
TRBJ1-5,TRBV28,NA,TRBD1,TGTGCCAGCAACTTCCGGGACAGGAGCAATCAGCCCCAGCATTTT,CASNFRDRSNQPQHF
TRBJ2-3,TRBV5-6,few,NA,TGTGCCAGCAGCCGAGGAGAGGGGTTCAACACAGATACGCAGTATTTT,CASSRGEGFNTDTQYF
TRBJ2-7,TRBV5-1,NA,NA,TGCGCCAGCAGGGCGAGCGGTAATTGGGCCTACGAGCAGTACTTC,CASRASGNWAYEQYF
TRBJ1-2,TRBV29-1,NA,NA,TGCAGCGTTGAACAGGGACGCTATGGCTACACCTTC,CSVEQGRYGYTF
TRBJ2-5,TRBV28,NA,NA,TGTGCCAGCAGTGTAACACTAGTGCAAGAGACCCAGTACTTC,CASSVTLVQETQYF
TRBJ2-1,TRBV24-1,once,NA,TGTGCCACCAGTGACGAGACAGATTACAATGAGCAGTTCTTC,CATSDETDYNEQFF
TRBJ2-1,TRBV7-9,few,TRBD2,TGTGCTTCAAGGGCAGCGGGAGGTTACTACAATGAGCAGTTCTTC,CASRAAGGYYNEQFF
TRBJ2-3,TRBV6-1,NA,NA,TGTGCCAGCAGGACTAGCACAGATACGCAGTATTTT,CASRTSTDTQYF
TRBJ1-1,TRBV20-1,NA,NA,TGCAGTGTTCAGAAGAACACTGAAGCTTTCTTT,CSVQKNTEAFF
TRBJ1-3,TRBV30,NA,NA,TGTGCCTGGAGTGTTGGGGATGGAAACACCATATATTTT,CAWSVGDGNTIYF